Each of the 26 T cell receptor beta chains below was sequenced from the same sample in a study of T cells expressing NK-cell markers. From the 5' RACE reads, TCRdb lists one entry per CDR3 protein and no DNA. In all, the sample yields approximately 550,000 distinct CDR3 sequences. Sequenced material: blood T cells: a sorted CD56 or NKG2C T cell subset, CD4+ or CD8+ T cells, or bulk PBMC T cells (not recorded which). The receptor set was obtained from a young man in good health.

V is TRBV9 and J is TRBJ2-2. The CDR3 covers 16 residues. Germline V gene sequence: CDR1 SGDLS, CDR2 YYNGEE. The CDR3 reads CASSVALASYTGELFF.

The chain couples TRBV20-1 to TRBJ2-5; TCRdb indicates TRBD1, and absent DNA this call remains unverified. This CDR3 region has 14 residues. Germline lookup yields CDR1 DFQATT and CDR2 SNEGSKA (reference sequence). CDR3 in amino acids: CSARGRRGLKTQYF.

The chain carries TRBV7-2 and TRBJ2-4; the D gene TCRdb calls, TRBD2, cannot be checked with no DNA. The length of the CDR3 is 14 residues. Germline V gene sequence: CDR1 SGHTA, CDR2 FQGNSA. This CDR3 reads CASSYLAGPDIQYF. Full variable domain (outside the CDR3, taken from reference TRBV7-2 and TRBJ2-4): GAGVSQSPSNKVTEKGKDVELRCDPISGHTALYWYRQSLGQGLEFLIYFQGNSAPDKSGLPSDRFSAERTGGSVSTLTIQRTQQEDSAVYLCASSYLAGPDIQYFGAGTRLSVL.

The V and J genes are TRBV20-1 and TRBJ1-2; the TCRdb call, TRBD1, lacks DNA for checking. The CDR3 has 13 amino acids. Germline CDR1 and CDR2: DFQATT and SNEGSKA (reference sequence). CDR3: CSAKGQGPYGYTF.

This CDR3 is CASSFEVGSYNEQFF. V gene TRBV5-5 combines with J gene TRBJ2-1. The CDR3 runs 15 residues. Germline-derived CDR1 and CDR2 are SGHKS and YYEKEE (reference sequence).

V and J are TRBV5-6 and TRBJ1-6. The germline V gene has CDR1 SGHDT and CDR2 YYEEEE. This CDR3 is built from 13 residues. The CDR3 is CASSPSMDSPLHF.

The chain has TRBV11-2 and TRBJ2-1; checking the TCRdb D call of TRBD1 is not possible without DNA. Germline CDR1 reads SGHAT; CDR2 reads FQNNGV. The CDR3 sequence is 16 residues long. The CDR3 region is CASSSRRGGRYNEQFF.

This sequence joins TRBV10-2 and TRBJ1-6; TCRdb selects TRBD1, and the lack of DNA leaves this call unchecked. The germline V gene encodes CDR1 WSHSY and CDR2 SAAADI. CDR3 size: 15 residues. The CDR3 spells CASSESWDRGSPLHF.

This rearrangement joins TRBV28 to TRBJ2-3; there is no DNA to check the TCRdb D call of TRBD2. The CDR3 runs 16 residues. CDR1 is MDHEN and CDR2 is SYDVKM in the germline V gene. The CDR3 here is CASSSPAGEGTDTQYF.

V usage is TRBV27 and J usage is TRBJ1-1; no DNA is available, so the TRBD1 call from TCRdb remains unchecked. CDR1 MNHEY and CDR2 SMNVEV come from the germline V gene (reference sequence). This CDR3 has 16 amino acids. CDR3 loop: CASKGAGWGLNTEAFF.

This chain joins TRBV5-5 and TRBJ1-1. From germline, CDR1 is SGHKS and CDR2 YYEKEE (reference sequence). The CDR3 consists of 14 residues. This CDR3 reads CASSLASLPTEAFF.

The chain uses TRBV7-9 and TRBJ2-1; the TCRdb D gene call, TRBD2, has no DNA to confirm it. CDR1 is SEHNR and CDR2 is FQNEAQ in the germline V gene (reference sequence). The CDR3 has 15 residues. The CDR3 sequence is CASSLAEGLAGEQFF.

The chain joins TRBV10-3 to TRBJ1-4. Germline loops: CDR1 ENHRY, CDR2 SYGVKD. The CDR3 loop spans 14 amino acids. The CDR3 sequence: CAISESIRIEKLFF.

V and J are TRBV7-8 and TRBJ2-2; absent DNA, TCRdb's TRBD2 call cannot be checked. Germline lookup yields CDR1 SGHVS and CDR2 FQNEAQ. CDR3 length: 17 residues. This chain's CDR3 is CASSLISGRVRVGELFF.

The chain joins TRBV6-2 or TRBV6-3 to TRBJ1-1; with no DNA, the TCRdb D assignment of TRBD1 cannot be verified. This CDR3 is built from 16 residues. The germline CDR1 and CDR2 sequences are MNHEY and SVGEGT. CDR3 residues: CASSYSAWDQNTEAFF.

The chain joins TRBV20-1 to TRBJ1-5. The CDR3 runs to 15 residues. CDR1 is DFQATT, CDR2 SNEGSKA, per germline (reference sequence). CDR3 region: CSARVDSVSNQPQHF.

The gene calls are TRBV12-3 or TRBV12-4 and TRBJ1-1. CDR3 length: 14 residues. CDR3 in amino acids: CASSFRDWDTEAFF.

This chain joins TRBV6-5 and TRBJ2-3; without DNA, the TCRdb call of TRBD2 cannot be checked. This CDR3 contains 15 residues. Germline lookup yields CDR1 MNHEY and CDR2 SVGAGI. CDR3 residues: CASSYGRALADTQYF.

The rearrangement uses TRBV5-1 and TRBJ1-1; TCRdb's D gene call, TRBD1, goes unchecked for lack of DNA. This CDR3 is 14 amino acids long. From germline, CDR1 is SGHRS and CDR2 YFSETQ. CDR3 amino acids: CASSPTGRRTEAFF.

The rearrangement joins TRBV6-1 to TRBJ2-1; TCRdb proposes TRBD1, but this gene call is untestable without DNA. Per the germline V gene, CDR1 is MNHNS and CDR2 is SASEGT. This CDR3 has 16 amino acids. The CDR3 is CASSVFASGTGNEQFF.

The V gene is TRBV7-9, the J gene TRBJ2-7; TCRdb's D gene call, TRBD2, goes unchecked for lack of DNA. Per germline, CDR1 SEHNR and CDR2 FQNEAQ (reference sequence). This CDR3 has 17 residues. The CDR3 here is CASSLRRRTSGSYEQYF.

This sequence joins TRBV7-2 and TRBJ2-7; TCRdb designates TRBD1, a call that cannot be tested without DNA. Germline CDR1 is SGHTA and CDR2 is FQGNSA. This CDR3 has 13 residues. CDR3 region: CASSRQDIYEQYF.

The rearrangement joins TRBV19 to TRBJ2-1; TCRdb reports TRBD1, a call that lacks DNA to check it against. The CDR3 has 12 amino acids. The germline CDR1 and CDR2 sequences are LNHDA and SQIVND (reference sequence). CDR3 region: CASSTRQGVEFF.

The chain couples TRBV5-1 to TRBJ2-2; TCRdb returns TRBD2, unconfirmable since there is no DNA. CDR1 is SGHRS and CDR2 is YFSETQ in the germline V gene. This CDR3 spans 18 amino acids. Here the CDR3 reads CASNRKGQGGADTGELFF.

The chain recombines TRBV6-4 with TRBJ2-3; as DNA is missing, the TRBD1 call by TCRdb cannot be tested. The germline CDR1 and CDR2 sequences are MRHNA and SNTAGT. The CDR3 contains 15 residues. The CDR3 spells CASSQAGGRTDTQYF.

V and J are TRBV12-3 or TRBV12-4 and TRBJ2-3. This CDR3 is 12 amino acids long. The CDR3 reads CASSPANDTQYF.